This TCR beta chain was retrieved from a study of CD4 T cells in relation to SARS-CoV-2 and coronaviruses. Study information: TCR beta CDR3s were sequenced after approximately ten-day antigen culture of PBMCs. No peptide or an HIV-1 Nef peptide pool served as negative control.

The CDR3 consists of 15 residues. The V end lost 2 bases, the J end lost 14 bases, and 22 bases lay between the germline ends. Per the germline V gene, CDR1 is SNHLY and CDR2 is FYNNEI. This clone was observed a few times. What it binds is unknown. Before the COVID-19 pandemic, during about 2011-2019, CD4+ T cells were taken from unexposed donors. The cells were cultured for 9 to 11 days before CD4+ T cells were isolated. Testing used SARS-CoV-2 S/N and four cold-coronavirus spikes on unexposed-donor CD4+ T cells, cells permitting. Assay: immunoSEQ multiplex PCR; the TCRdb copy retains only in-frame clones and omits some. The sample has just over 15,000 clones; roughly 78% are singletons. Study-level points and caveats: Crossreactivity was assessed only for spike protein, not other viral proteins.

This chain links TRBV2 with TRBJ2-1, with D perhaps matching TRBD2 (6 bases). The TCR sequence derives from a human donor in good health. Sequencing was carried out using CD4+ T cells from PBMCs, cultured in vitro. In DNA form, the CDR3 reads TGTGCCAGCAGTGAAATCGTAGCGGAGGCCCTGAGGGAGTTCTTC. Translation: CASSEIVAEALREFF.